These 25 T cell receptor beta chains were sequenced from one sample in a study of shared clonotypes between healthy human individuals. Sequencing used immunoSEQ multiplex PCR; TCRdb keeps in-frame clones, though not all of them. The sample includes about a million clones, under 80% of them seen just once. Input material: memory CD4+ T cells sorted from blood. Noted subset: CD45RA-negative fraction. The receptors were sampled from a man between 18 and 29 years old in good health.

This chain connects TRBV10-3 to TRBJ1-5, with 8 bases identical to TRBD1. CDR3 length: 13 amino acids. CDR1 is ENHRY, CDR2 SYGVKD, per germline. The V and J ends lost 9 bases and 6 bases, in that order; junction bases with no gene match: 7. DNA of the CDR3: TGTGCCATGAGCCCTACAGGGGGTCAGCCCCAGCATTTT. Its protein product is CAMSPTGGQPQHF.

In this sample, this clone turned up once. The chain couples TRBV5-1 to TRBJ1-2, with TRBD1 matching 7 bases. Germline values: CDR1 SGHRS, CDR2 YFSETQ. V was clipped by 5 bases and J by 7 bases; unmatched bases: 11. This CDR3 contains 14 residues. In nucleotides, the CDR3 is TGCGCCAGCAGGGACGGGACAGATCTGGCTGGCTACACCTTC. Protein: CASRDGTDLAGYTF.

The chain joins TRBV20-1 to TRBJ2-1, with D uncertain. Trimming pared 6 bases from V and 11 bases from J, leaving 14 bases between. In germline, CDR1 is DFQATT, CDR2 SNEGSKA (reference sequence). This CDR3 is 11 amino acids long. CDR3 region: CSAPLLPKQFF. The DNA for the CDR3 is TGCAGTGCACCCCTCCTCCCCAAGCAGTTCTTC.

This chain links TRBV18 with TRBJ2-2; 14 nucleotides line up with TRBD2. CDR1 is KGHSH, CDR2 LQKENI, per germline. Trimming took 3 bases from V and 5 from J; bases not matched to a gene: 5. The CDR3 has 17 residues. The CDR3 sequence: CASSPTRTSGRTGELFF. DNA of the CDR3: TGTGCCAGCTCACCGACAAGGACTAGCGGGAGGACCGGGGAGCTGTTTTTT. Looking up the rest from reference TRBV18 and TRBJ2-2 gives the full variable domain: NAGVMQNPRHLVRRRGQEARLRCSPMKGHSHVYWYRQLPEEGLKFMVYLQKENIIDESGMPKERFSAEFPKEGPSILRIQQVVRGDSAAYFCASSPTRTSGRTGELFFGEGSRLTVL.

The chain carries TRBV10-2 and TRBJ2-3; the D gene is possibly TRBD2 (5 bases). Germline CDR1 WSHSY, CDR2 SAAADI. The CDR3 has 14 residues. V was clipped by 6 bases and J by 4 bases, with 14 bases between them. The CDR3 loop reads CASSPFSSADTQYF. CDR3 nucleotides: TGCGCCAGCAGCCCCTTTAGTAGCGCAGATACGCAGTATTTT.

The chain links TRBV4-3 to TRBJ2-7, with D possibly matching TRBD2 (6 bases). CDR1 and CDR2 (germline): LGHNA, YSLEER. The length of the CDR3 is 14 residues. V lost 2 bases to trimming and J lost 4 bases, with 12 bases between them. The CDR3, as DNA: TGCGCCAGCAGCCAATCCGGCGGGACTTACGAGCAGTACTTC. As protein: CASSQSGGTYEQYF.

This clone was seen more than once but under ten times. The chain has TRBV5-6 and TRBJ2-1; D remains unclear. This CDR3 spans 15 amino acids. Deletions cut 7 bases from V and 0 bases from J, with 14 bases between. Germline CDR1 and CDR2: SGHDT and YYEEEE. The CDR3 here is CASALGWSSYNEQFF. Here the CDR3 DNA reads TGTGCCAGCGCCTTGGGCTGGAGCTCCTACAATGAGCAGTTCTTC.

Here the CDR3 reads CASSRDRGVTGELFF. In nucleotides, the CDR3 is TGTGCCAGTAGTAGGGACAGGGGGGTCACCGGGGAGCTGTTTTTT. The chain combines TRBV19 with TRBJ2-2; 11 bases agree with TRBD1. The J segment lost 4 bases and the V segment lost 4 bases, leaving 2 bases of the junction unmatched. The V gene's germline CDR1 is LNHDA and CDR2 SQIVND (reference sequence). The CDR3 totals 15 residues.

The rearrangement uses TRBV5-1 and TRBJ2-3, with D possibly being TRBD1 or TRBD2 (5 bases each). From germline, CDR1 is SGHRS and CDR2 YFSETQ. This CDR3 is built from 15 residues. Trimming shortened V by 0 bases and J by 3 bases, and 11 bases separated the two germline ends. The CDR3, as DNA: TGCGCCAGCAGCTTGGCCGGGACCCCAACAGATACGCAGTATTTT. Its protein is CASSLAGTPTDTQYF. The full variable domain, rest sourced from reference TRBV5-1 and TRBJ2-3, is KAGVTQTPRYLIKTRGQQVTLSCSPISGHRSVSWYQQTPGQGLQFLFEYFSETQRNKGNFPGRFSGRQFSNSRSEMNVSTLELGDSALYLCASSLAGTPTDTQYFGPGTRLTVL.

Turning to this clone: At one of its ends the junction is not consistent with the germline gene, which may arise from a read error. This sequence joins TRBV7-2 and TRBJ1-5; the D is unclear. Germline V gene lookup returns CDR1 SGHTA and CDR2 FQGNSA. The CDR3 runs to 14 residues. The CDR3 nucleotides read TGTGCCAGCAGCTTAGACGTTGGCAATCAGCCCCGGCATTTT. The encoded protein is CASSLDVGNQPRHF.

This clone was detected a few times. The rearrangement joins TRBV18 to TRBJ2-7; D tentatively fits TRBD1 or TRBD2 (5 bases each). The germline gives CDR1 KGHSH, CDR2 LQKENI. CDR3 length: 14 residues. The germline V and J ends were trimmed by 5 bases and 0 bases, with 11 bases remaining between them. CDR3 region: CASSAGTVSYEQYF. The CDR3 bases are TGTGCCAGCTCAGCCGGGACCGTCTCCTACGAGCAGTACTTC. The whole variable domain, remainder taken from reference TRBV18 and TRBJ2-7, is NAGVMQNPRHLVRRRGQEARLRCSPMKGHSHVYWYRQLPEEGLKFMVYLQKENIIDESGMPKERFSAEFPKEGPSILRIQQVVRGDSAAYFCASSAGTVSYEQYFGPGTRLTVT.

The chain links TRBV6-6 to TRBJ2-3; D ambiguous. This CDR3 comprises 15 residues. Germline lookup yields CDR1 MNHNY and CDR2 SVGAGI (reference sequence). Between the trimmed V and J ends, which lost 5 bases and 0 bases, there was a span of 12 bases. The CDR3: CASSARVPSTDTQYF. The CDR3 nucleotides read TGTGCCAGCAGTGCCCGGGTCCCTAGCACAGATACGCAGTATTTT.

V gene TRBV28 combines with J gene TRBJ2-5; 13 bases fit TRBD2. The J call could be wrong; TRBJ2-7 is a better fit for the DNA end. Per germline, CDR1 MDHEN and CDR2 SYDVKM. The CDR3 has 16 residues. The CDR3 coding sequence is TGTGCCAGCAGTCCTATCGGACTAGCGGGAGCCTACGAGCAGTACTTC. Its protein is CASSPIGLAGAYEQYF.

Of note for this clone: Other DNA sequences in the same sample also yield this CDR3. The rearrangement uses TRBV5-1 and TRBJ2-3, with 9 bases lining up with TRBD1. The CDR3 sequence is 15 residues long. Germline CDR1 reads SGHRS; CDR2 reads YFSETQ. Trimming took 4 bases from V and 0 from J; bases not matched to a gene: 3. The CDR3 sequence: CASSPTGGSTDTQYF. CDR3 bases: TGCGCCAGCAGCCCGACAGGGGGTAGCACAGATACGCAGTATTTT. The whole variable domain, remainder taken from reference TRBV5-1 and TRBJ2-3, is KAGVTQTPRYLIKTRGQQVTLSCSPISGHRSVSWYQQTPGQGLQFLFEYFSETQRNKGNFPGRFSGRQFSNSRSEMNVSTLELGDSALYLCASSPTGGSTDTQYFGPGTRLTVL.

The CDR3 region is CASSSGTSGGAQETQYF. The CDR3 DNA sequence: TGTGCCAGCAGCTCCGGGACTAGCGGGGGGGCCCAAGAGACCCAGTACTTC. The rearrangement uses TRBV9 and TRBJ2-5; TRBD2 aligns across 16 bases. The CDR3 runs to 17 residues. CDR1 SGDLS and CDR2 YYNGEE come from the germline V gene. V gave up 4 bases and J gave up 1 base; unmatched junction bases: 4.

The gene calls are TRBV11-2 and TRBJ2-7, with D possibly being TRBD2 (5 bases). This CDR3 has 14 amino acids. V lost 5 bases, J lost 2 bases, and 13 bases lay in between. Germline V gene data show CDR1 as SGHAT and CDR2 as FQNNGV. CDR3 in DNA: TGTGCCAGCAGCGCGACGTGGGGAGCCTACGAGCAGTACTTC. Protein: CASSATWGAYEQYF.

The chain joins TRBV11-2 to TRBJ2-2, with D perhaps matching TRBD2 (6 bases). The CDR3 length is 15 residues. Trimming removed 4 bases from V and 0 bases from J, with 9 bases in between. CDR1 and CDR2 from the germline V gene are SGHAT and FQNNGV. This chain's CDR3 is CASSSGLANTGELFF. The CDR3 nucleotides read TGTGCCAGCAGCTCGGGACTTGCGAACACCGGGGAGCTGTTTTTT. Filled out from reference TRBV11-2 and TRBJ2-2, the complete variable domain reads EAGVAQSPRYKIIEKRQSVAFWCNPISGHATLYWYQQILGQGPKLLIQFQNNGVVDDSQLPKDRFSAERLKGVDSTLKIQPAKLEDSAVYLCASSSGLANTGELFFGEGSRLTVL.

The J gene is TRBJ2-7, the V gene TRBV2; D not certain. Trimming cost V 2 bases and J 0 bases, with 8 bases left between them. This CDR3 region has 14 residues. In germline, CDR1 is SNHLY, CDR2 FYNNEI. CDR3 amino acids: CASSEYGYSYEQYF. The CDR3 bases are TGTGCCAGCAGTGAATACGGGTACTCCTACGAGCAGTACTTC.

In this sample, this clone turned up once. The genes are TRBV19 and TRBJ1-6, with 8 bases fitting TRBD1. CDR3 size: 16 residues. Germline values: CDR1 LNHDA, CDR2 SQIVND (reference sequence). Trimming cost V 4 bases and J 7 bases; bases outside gene matches: 9. CDR3 in amino acids: CASSTADRGWNSPLHF. The CDR3 DNA is TGTGCCAGTAGTACCGCCGACAGGGGATGGAATTCACCCCTCCACTTT.

The chain links TRBV28 to TRBJ1-5; D is possibly TRBD1 (6 bases). The length of the CDR3 is 17 residues. V dropped 3 bases and J dropped 0 bases, with 15 bases sitting between them. The germline V gene encodes CDR1 MDHEN and CDR2 SYDVKM. As DNA, the CDR3 is TGTGCCAGCAGTTTGAAGGACAGCCGTTTTAGCAATCAGCCCCAGCATTTT. Its protein product is CASSLKDSRFSNQPQHF. Combining the CDR3 with reference TRBV28 and TRBJ1-5 gives the whole variable domain DVKVTQSSRYLVKRTGEKVFLECVQDMDHENMFWYRQDPGLGLRLIYFSYDVKMKEKGDIPEGYSVSREKKERFSLILESASTNQTSMYLCASSLKDSRFSNQPQHFGDGTRLSIL.

On this clone itself: Since a much larger clone is just one base distant, this may be a read error. At the DNA level, this CDR3 is encoded by other sequences in the same sample as well. The chain recombines TRBV5-4 with TRBJ1-2; D might be TRBD1 (6 bases). Looked up from germline, CDR1 is SGHNT and CDR2 is YYREEE (reference sequence). The CDR3 has 13 residues. V was pared by 4 bases and J by 4 bases, with 11 bases between. This chain's CDR3 is CASSPDRSYGYTF. The DNA for the CDR3 is TGTGCCAGCAGCCCCGACAGGTCCTATGGCTACACCTTC.

The chain joins TRBV6-1 to TRBJ1-1; 11 nucleotides line up with TRBD1. Per the germline V gene, CDR1 is MNHNS and CDR2 is SASEGT. Unmatched junction bases numbered 5, after V lost 8 bases and J lost 6 bases. There are 13 residues in the CDR3. The CDR3 DNA sequence: TGTGCCAGCGCAGGACAGGGGGCATCTGAAGCTTTCTTT. Translating gives CASAGQGASEAFF.

The V and J genes are TRBV4-1 and TRBJ1-4; perhaps TRBD1 as D (5 bases). Germline V gene lookup returns CDR1 MGHRA and CDR2 YSYEKL. The CDR3 has 17 residues. The V end was cut by 0 bases, the J end by 5 bases, with 16 bases between. CDR3 nucleotide sequence: TGCGCCAGCAGCCAAGATACCGGGGCCGCGTTAAATGAAAAACTGTTTTTT. Its protein product is CASSQDTGAALNEKLFF.

This clone was detected a few times. The chain joins TRBV18 to TRBJ1-2; D unclear. V dropped 5 bases and J dropped 10 bases, with 11 bases sitting between them. The CDR3 consists of 11 residues. The V gene's germline CDR1 is KGHSH and CDR2 LQKENI. CDR3 protein: CASSREVVYTF. CDR3 bases: TGTGCCAGCTCAAGGGAGGTTGTCTACACCTTC.

The V gene is TRBV6-5, the J gene TRBJ2-1; a possible D gene is TRBD1 (6 bases). This CDR3 region has 15 residues. Trimming pared 2 bases from V and 0 bases from J, leaving 8 bases between. Germline CDR1 reads MNHEY; CDR2 reads SVGAGI. DNA for the CDR3: TGTGCCAGCAGTTACGACAGGCGCTCCTACAATGAGCAGTTCTTC. Protein product: CASSYDRRSYNEQFF.